This T cell receptor (beta chain) was found in a study of blood T cells in healthy people across ages. The authors ran a second PCR of about 6 to 11 cycles using a sample-barcoded 5' primer and a J-beta primer mix. TCRdb re-analysed the 5' RACE reads in MiXCR, keeping a single row per CDR3 protein. The sample has 750,000 or so distinct CDR3 sequences; approximately 25% are singletons. This clonotype was detected only once. This CDR3 contains 16 residues. Germline V gives CDR1 SGHRS, CDR2 YFSETQ. Trimming took 0 bases from V and 5 from J, leaving 17 bases between them. These sequences were also reported in another study, on T cells of mothers and their children. That source reports: Every mother produced more than 9.5 million TCR beta CDR3 reads, whereas every child provided around 3 million.

V usage is TRBV5-1 and J usage is TRBJ2-5; D gene uncertain. The source is a boy aged 5-17 years in good health. Sequenced: blood. Here the CDR3 reads CASSLASPPKVETQYF. In DNA form, the CDR3 reads TGCGCCAGCAGCTTGGCGTCCCCTCCTAAGGTTGAGACCCAGTACTTC. The full variable domain, in which reference TRBV5-1 and TRBJ2-5 provide the parts outside the CDR3, is KAGVTQTPRYLIKTRGQQVTLSCSPISGHRSVSWYQQTPGQGLQFLFEYFSETQRNKGNFPGRFSGRQFSNSRSEMNVSTLELGDSALYLCASSLASPPKVETQYFGPGTRLLVL.